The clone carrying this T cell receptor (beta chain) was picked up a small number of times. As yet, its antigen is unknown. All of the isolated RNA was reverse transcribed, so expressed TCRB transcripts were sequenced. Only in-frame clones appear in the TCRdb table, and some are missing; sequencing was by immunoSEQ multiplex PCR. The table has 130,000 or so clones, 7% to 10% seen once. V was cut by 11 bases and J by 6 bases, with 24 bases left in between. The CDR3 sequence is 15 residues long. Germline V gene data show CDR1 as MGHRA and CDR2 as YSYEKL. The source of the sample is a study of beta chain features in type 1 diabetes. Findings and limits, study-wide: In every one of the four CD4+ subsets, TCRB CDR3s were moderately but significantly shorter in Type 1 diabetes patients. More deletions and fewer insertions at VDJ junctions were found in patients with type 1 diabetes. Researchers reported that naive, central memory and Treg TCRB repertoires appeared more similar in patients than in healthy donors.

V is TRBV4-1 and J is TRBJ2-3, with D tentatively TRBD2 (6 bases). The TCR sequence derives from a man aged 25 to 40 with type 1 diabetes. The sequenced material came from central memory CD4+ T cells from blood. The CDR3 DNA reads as TGCGCCGCCCCGACGGGCGGGACCCCTTCGGATACGCAGTATTTT. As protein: CAAPTGGTPSDTQYF.